Included here is one T cell receptor beta chain sequence, with context. The CDR3 totals 16 residues. Per the germline V gene, CDR1 is LNHNV and CDR2 is YYDKDF (reference sequence). With V trimmed by 5 bases and J by 6 bases, 8 bases remained unmatched. This sample is part of a study of blood T cell repertoires in COVID-19. About the study: The United States, Italy and Spain supplied acute and convalescent COVID-19 samples. In each case, the material was cDNA or gDNA derived from T cells, B-cell-depleted T cells, or PBMCs.

Source study methods: Reference gene primer amplification yielded estimated nucleated cell counts. Sequenced by immunoSEQ multiplex PCR; TCRdb stores in-frame clones only, minus some. Clone size and V and J calls were adopted from that table, with D and trimming inferred from the DNA. Of roughly 200,000 clones listed, approximately 84% were seen once; the top ten hold more than 4.5%. What was sequenced was peripheral blood. The chain couples TRBV15 to TRBJ2-1, with TRBD1 identical over 12 bases. The TCR originated in a woman in her 70s with active or convalescent COVID-19. The CDR3 DNA reads TGTGCCACCAGCTCTAGGGACAGGGGGCCCTCCAATGAGCAGTTCTTC. This encodes CATSSRDRGPSNEQFF.